These 21 T cell receptor beta chains share one sample of origin, sequenced in a study of blood T cell repertoires in COVID-19 (dated by TCRdb to 2020 to 2021). Library creation used the immunoSEQ multiplex PCR assay. The clones in this table, taken by TCRdb from immuneACCESS, are in-frame only. Not every clone is retained; where verified, under half of the shortfall comes from an unresolved V gene, and the cause of the rest is unknown. The sample profile shows more than 250,000 clones; about 92% of them were found once. The top ten clones comprise approximately 18% of the sample. The sample comprised PBMCs or T cells enriched from blood (not recorded which). The receptors come from a woman aged 25 to 39 who had recovered from COVID-19.

The rearrangement links TRBV19 to TRBJ1-3; TRBD1 is a possible D gene (6 bases). CDR1 is LNHDA and CDR2 is SQIVND in the germline V gene (reference sequence). V was cut by 3 bases and J by 4 bases, with 13 bases left in between. The CDR3 loop spans 15 amino acids. The CDR3 DNA reads TGTGCCAGTAGTATCGTCGGGGGGCTCGGAAACACCATATATTTT. The encoded protein is CASSIVGGLGNTIYF.

This chain uses TRBV7-9 with TRBJ2-3, with D hard to call. V lost 1 base and J lost 6, with 8 bases in between. There are 13 residues in the CDR3. In germline, CDR1 is SEHNR, CDR2 FQNEAQ (reference sequence). CDR3 sequence reads: CASSLVGPDTQYF. CDR3 sequence (DNA): TGTGCCAGCAGCTTAGTTGGGCCGGATACGCAGTATTTT.

V usage is TRBV13 and J usage is TRBJ1-1, with D unclear. Between the trimmed V and J ends, which lost 6 bases and 0 bases, there was a span of 14 bases. Germline lookup yields CDR1 PRHDT and CDR2 FYEKMQ (reference sequence). This CDR3 is built from 15 residues. This CDR3 reads CASSFTRLMNTEAFF. The DNA of the CDR3 is TGTGCCAGCAGTTTCACGCGACTTATGAACACTGAAGCTTTCTTT.

The chain carries TRBV7-2 and TRBJ1-5; D is possibly TRBD1 (6 bases). V was cut by 5 bases and J by 1 base, with 18 bases left in between. The germline V gene has CDR1 SGHTA and CDR2 FQGNSA. The CDR3 length is 17 residues. CDR3 loop: CASSPKGGVASNQPQHF. The CDR3, as DNA: TGTGCCAGCAGCCCTAAGGGGGGGGTTGCGAGCAATCAGCCCCAGCATTTT. Variable domain in full (rest from reference TRBV7-2 and TRBJ1-5): GAGVSQSPSNKVTEKGKDVELRCDPISGHTALYWYRQSLGQGLEFLIYFQGNSAPDKSGLPSDRFSAERTGGSVSTLTIQRTQQEDSAVYLCASSPKGGVASNQPQHFGDGTRLSIL.

The chain carries TRBV2 and TRBJ2-1; 7 nucleotides align to TRBD2. The V gene end was trimmed by 10 bases and the J gene end by 7 bases; junction bases not matched to a gene: 13. CDR3 size: 14 residues. CDR1 and CDR2 (germline): SNHLY, FYNNEI. CDR3 in amino acids: CAIPVSGVGNEQFF. The CDR3 DNA is TGTGCCATCCCGGTGAGCGGGGTGGGGAATGAGCAGTTCTTC.

The genes are TRBV30 and TRBJ1-1, with unresolved D. CDR3 length equals 15 residues. Germline assignment: CDR1 GTSNPN and CDR2 SVGIG (reference sequence). V was shortened by 0 bases and J by 1 base, with 12 bases between the two germline ends. The CDR3 DNA reads TGTGCCTGGAGTGTATCCCCACAGAGGAACACTGAAGCTTTCTTT. Amino acid sequence: CAWSVSPQRNTEAFF. The full variable domain, rest sourced from reference TRBV30 and TRBJ1-1, is SQTIHQWPATLVQPVGSPLSLECTVEGTSNPNLYWYRQAAGRGLQLLFYSVGIGQISSEVPQNLSASRPQDRQFILSSKKLLLSDSGFYLCAWSVSPQRNTEAFFGQGTRLTVV.

This chain connects TRBV9 to TRBJ1-2; D perhaps matches TRBD1 (6 bases). CDR1 is SGDLS and CDR2 is YYNGEE in the germline V gene. The V end was cut by 0 bases, the J end by 4 bases, with 10 bases between. This CDR3 has 14 amino acids. CDR3 in DNA: TGTGCCAGCAGCGTAGCCCCGGACAGCTATGGCTACACCTTC. Translating gives CASSVAPDSYGYTF. The whole variable domain, filled in from reference TRBV9 and TRBJ1-2, reads DSGVTQTPKHLITATGQRVTLRCSPRSGDLSVYWYQQSLDQGLQFLIQYYNGEERAKGNILERFSAQQFPDLHSELNLSSLELGDSALYFCASSVAPDSYGYTFGSGTRLTVV.

The chain uses TRBV28 and TRBJ1-5, with a possible D match to TRBD1 (5 bases). Germline CDR1 MDHEN, CDR2 SYDVKM. The CDR3 is 14 residues long. Trimming shortened V by 7 bases and J by 12 bases, and 22 bases separated the two germline ends. The chain's CDR3 is CASKTSGGRPGQHF. CDR3 DNA: TGTGCCAGCAAAACTAGCGGGGGTCGCCCGGGCCAGCATTTT.

This rearrangement joins TRBV19 to TRBJ2-5, with a tentative D call TRBD1 (6 bases). CDR1 is LNHDA and CDR2 is SQIVND in the germline V gene (reference sequence). This CDR3 spans 12 amino acids. V was clipped by 6 bases and J by 4 bases, with 9 bases between them. The CDR3 reads CASRGARETQYF. The CDR3 bases are TGTGCCAGTAGGGGGGCCAGAGAGACCCAGTACTTC.

The chain joins TRBV6-5 to TRBJ1-2, with no clear D. CDR1 and CDR2 from the germline V gene are MNHEY and SVGAGI. The CDR3 runs 14 residues. Trimming left V 7 bases short and J 0 bases short, with 12 bases between. The CDR3 loop is CASIRDNSNYGYTF. Written as DNA, the CDR3 is TGTGCCAGCATCCGAGACAACTCTAACTATGGCTACACCTTC.

The rearrangement links TRBV11-2 to TRBJ1-1; tentatively, D is TRBD1 (6 bases). The CDR3 length is 16 residues. Germline CDR1 is SGHAT and CDR2 is FQNNGV. The V and J ends lost 2 bases and 0 bases respectively, with 13 bases between them. CDR3 in DNA: TGTGCCAGCAGCTTACAGGGGACGCGGATGAACACTGAAGCTTTCTTT. It specifies CASSLQGTRMNTEAFF.

The rearrangement links TRBV6-6 to TRBJ1-1; 8 nucleotides match TRBD1. The V and J ends lost 7 bases and 11 bases, in that order; junction bases with no gene match: 6. This CDR3 has 11 residues. Per germline, CDR1 MNHNY and CDR2 SVGAGI (reference sequence). CDR3 loop: CASTPDRGAFF. CDR3 bases: TGTGCCAGCACCCCAGACAGGGGCGCTTTCTTT.

The chain couples TRBV4-3 to TRBJ1-2, with unresolved D. Per the germline V gene, CDR1 is LGHNA and CDR2 is YSLEER. The V and J ends lost 0 bases and 0 bases respectively, with 17 bases between them. The CDR3 spans 18 residues. Here the CDR3 DNA reads TGCGCCAGCAGCCAAGAGTTAGGACTCCCTCACGCTAACTATGGCTACACCTTC. Amino acid sequence: CASSQELGLPHANYGYTF.

This clone was seen just once. The chain combines TRBV28 with TRBJ1-1; 10 nucleotides line up with TRBD1. Losses at the gene ends were 4 bases for V and 3 bases for J; bases not matched to a gene: 11. The CDR3 runs to 17 residues. Per germline, CDR1 MDHEN and CDR2 SYDVKM. CDR3 sequence reads: CASSSSGTGEEDTEAFF. The CDR3 DNA is TGTGCCAGCAGTTCCTCCGGGACAGGGGAGGAGGACACTGAAGCTTTCTTT.

The chain joins TRBV7-2 to TRBJ1-2, with 7 bases matching TRBD1. CDR1 and CDR2 (germline): SGHTA, FQGNSA. The CDR3 contains 12 residues. The ends lost 4 bases at V and 6 bases at J; junction bases unmatched: 2. The chain's CDR3 is CASSSQGDGYTF. The CDR3 DNA follows: TGTGCCAGCAGCTCGCAGGGGGATGGCTACACCTTC.

The chain is built from TRBV7-2 and TRBJ2-5; 14 bases line up with TRBD2. The V and J ends lost 5 bases and 5 bases, in that order; junction bases with no gene match: 16. The CDR3 length is 19 residues. CDR1 SGHTA and CDR2 FQGNSA come from the germline V gene. CDR3 DNA: TGTGCCAGCAGCCCCGTGGGACTAGCGGGGGCTAGAAGCGGGGAGACCCAGTACTTC. Amino acids: CASSPVGLAGARSGETQYF.

A word on this clone: The DNA is left out, because the CDR3 cannot be placed on it with certainty; the CDR3 is given as TCRdb lists it. This chain links TRBV5-5 with TRBJ2-7; TRBD2 reflects the table's D call only, with no check against the DNA. Per germline, CDR1 SGHKS and CDR2 YYEKEE (reference sequence). The CDR3 extends over 15 residues, inclusive of both ends. The CDR3 spells CASSFGPGREGEQYF.

The rearrangement links TRBV4-3 to TRBJ1-1, with 8 positions matching TRBD1. The germline CDR1 and CDR2 sequences are LGHNA and YSLEER. J gave up 1 base and V 3 bases, and 10 bases lay outside the gene matches. This CDR3 has 17 amino acids. The chain's CDR3 is CASSQWGGTGENTEAFF. The CDR3 coding sequence is TGCGCCAGCAGCCAGTGGGGGGGGACAGGAGAGAACACTGAAGCTTTCTTT.

This clone was observed a single time. V usage is TRBV28 and J usage is TRBJ1-2, with D perhaps matching TRBD1 (6 bases). V gave up 4 bases and J gave up 0 bases, with 9 bases separating them. The length of the CDR3 is 14 residues. Germline V gene sequence: CDR1 MDHEN, CDR2 SYDVKM. In nucleotides, the CDR3 is TGTGCCAGCAGTTCGGGACACACTAACTATGGCTACACCTTC. As protein: CASSSGHTNYGYTF.

This chain joins TRBV2 and TRBJ1-2; D is ambiguous. Per the germline V gene, CDR1 is SNHLY and CDR2 is FYNNEI. Trimming removed 6 bases at V and 8 bases at J, with 16 bases between. The CDR3 runs 13 residues. For the CDR3, the DNA is TGTGCCAGCAGACGCGACCCAAGAGGGGGCTACACCTTC. Its protein is CASRRDPRGGYTF.

Of note for this clone: One end of the junction varies from germline; a read error may be responsible. CDR3 sequence (DNA): TGTGCCAGCAGTTTAGAACAGGATTCACCCCTCCACTTT. Translating gives CASSLEQDSPLHF. The V gene is TRBV7-9, the J gene TRBJ1-6; weak D call: TRBD1 (5 bases). Germline values: CDR1 SEHNR, CDR2 FQNEAQ (reference sequence). The CDR3 loop spans 13 amino acids. The full variable domain, with the rest looked up from reference TRBV7-9 and TRBJ1-6, is DTGVSQNPRHKITKRGQNVTFRCDPISEHNRLYWYRQTLGQGPEFLTYFQNEAQLEKSRLLSDRFSAERPKGSFSTLEIQRTEQGDSAMYLCASSLEQDSPLHFGNGTRLTVT.